This T cell receptor beta chain was retrieved from a study of identical twins. Regarding the study as a whole: It was possible that invariant MAIT and iNKT cells partly confounded the zero-insertion analyses. Where out-of-frame alpha sequences were twin-shared, they showed excess low generation probability. With beta out-of-frame sequences, excess sharing by twins was weaker.

The ends were cut back, 2 bases at V and 5 bases at J, with 9 bases in the middle. CDR3 length: 13 residues. CDR1 is SEHNR, CDR2 FQNEAQ, per germline (reference sequence). This clonotype turned up a few times. The antigen is undetermined. Addition of a universal primer site occurred through template switching, and cDNA carried unique molecular identifiers. TCRdb called the 5' RACE reads again in MiXCR, with one record for every CDR3 protein. The sample includes a few hundred thousand distinct CDR3 sequences, roughly 9% of them seen just once. The sequencing sample was made of naive T cells sorted from blood. The chain combines TRBV7-9 with TRBJ2-5; D gene uncertain. The source of this sequence is a woman aged 50 to 65 in good health. The CDR3 DNA sequence: TGTGCCAGCAGCTTACTTCCTGGGGAGACCCAGTACTTC. This encodes CASSLLPGETQYF. Together with reference TRBV7-9 and TRBJ2-5, the CDR3 gives the full variable domain: DTGVSQNPRHKITKRGQNVTFRCDPISEHNRLYWYRQTLGQGPEFLTYFQNEAQLEKSRLLSDRFSAERPKGSFSTLEIQRTEQGDSAMYLCASSLLPGETQYFGPGTRLLVL.